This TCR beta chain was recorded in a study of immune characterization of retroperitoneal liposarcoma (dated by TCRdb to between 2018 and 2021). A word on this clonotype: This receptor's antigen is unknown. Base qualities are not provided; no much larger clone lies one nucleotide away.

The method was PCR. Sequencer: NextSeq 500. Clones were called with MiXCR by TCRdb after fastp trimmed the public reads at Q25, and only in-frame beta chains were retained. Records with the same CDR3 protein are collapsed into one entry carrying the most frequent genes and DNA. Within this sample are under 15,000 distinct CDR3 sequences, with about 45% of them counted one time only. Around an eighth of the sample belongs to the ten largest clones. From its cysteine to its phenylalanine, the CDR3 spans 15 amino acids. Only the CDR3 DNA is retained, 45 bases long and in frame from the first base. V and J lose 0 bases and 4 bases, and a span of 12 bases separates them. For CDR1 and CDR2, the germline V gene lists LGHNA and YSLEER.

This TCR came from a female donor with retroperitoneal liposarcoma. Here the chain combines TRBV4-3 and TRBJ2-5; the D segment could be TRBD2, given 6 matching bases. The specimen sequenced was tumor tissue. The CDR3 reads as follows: CASSQDPGVTETQYF. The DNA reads TGCGCCAGCAGCCAAGATCCGGGGGTGACAGAGACCCAGTACTTC.